This T cell receptor (beta chain) was sequenced during a study of blood T cell repertoires in COVID-19. Overall study context: Acute-phase and convalescent COVID-19 samples originated in the United States, Italy and Spain.

The CDR3 covers 14 residues. The ends were cut back, 1 base at V and 0 bases at J, with 4 bases in the middle. Looked up from germline, CDR1 is LGHNT and CDR2 is FRNRAP. Measured with immunoSEQ multiplex PCR; TCRdb has only the in-frame clones, and not every one. The sample contains about 320,000 clones, roughly 90% of which appear only once. All enrollees were about 18 to 100 years old and from roughly 22 US areas. Cohorts were determined from participant-reported clinical history. Exposed volunteers were people who met a COVID-19 case within 2 weeks before study entry. The receptor comes from a woman in her thirties who had been exposed to COVID-19. The chain has TRBV12-5 and TRBJ1-5; D is unresolved. The sequenced material came from PBMCs or T cells enriched from blood (not recorded which). The CDR3 coding sequence is TGTGCTAGTGGTTTGGCCGGTAGCAATCAGCCCCAGCATTTT. Translated: CASGLAGSNQPQHF.